The T cell receptor (beta chain) under discussion was sequenced for a study of human T cells and chemical hapten exposure. The overall study: Reading of the patch tests, which applied 0.01% DPC to the upper back, occurred at 6 days.

General study findings and limits: High-frequency TCRs, those above 1 in 1000, stayed the same after DPC sensitization. The study found that PT1 expanded TCR counts correlated positively with patch test score.

One entry per CDR3 protein, called by TCRdb with MiXCR from the RACE reads. The sample has around 53,000 distinct CDR3 sequences, 9.3% seen once. The sample holds many counts of this clonotype. Antigen: not known. The time point: patch test 1, 2 weeks after DPC sensitization. Treatment reported: therapeutic diphenylcyclopropenone sensitization with weekly scalp DPC. This sequence was found in a woman in her forties or fifties with alopecia areata. Some clones in this sample may be carry-over from other donors' samples. The sequences come from whole blood, collected in connection with sensitization to the hapten diphenylcyclopropenone (DPC).

The CDR3 bases are TGTGCCTGGAGTGTACGCGCGGTAGAGTTCTTC. Translating it yields CAWSVRAVEFF. The rearrangement links TRBV30 to TRBJ2-1; D remains ambiguous. V was cut by 0 bases and J by 14 bases, with 11 bases left in between. The CDR3 sequence is 11 residues long. Germline V CDR1 and CDR2: GTSNPN, SVGIG (reference sequence).